This is a list of T cell receptor beta chains from one sample in a study of circulating tumor DNA in untreated peripheral T-cell lymphoma. TCRdb keeps only in-frame clones here, not all; method: immunoSEQ multiplex PCR. This sample yields roughly 10,000 clones, of which over 80% are seen a single time; more than 2% belongs to the top ten. The material sequenced was tumor tissue. Receptors were obtained from a human donor with peripheral T-cell lymphoma. Each CDR3 is given with its conserved first and last residue. The order of the fields is J gene, V gene, CDR3 protein.

TRBJ1-2 TRBV30 CAWSVGGYGYTF
TRBJ2-1 TRBV4-1 CASSQEAGDVVYYNEQFF
TRBJ1-1 TRBV18 CASEGDSLNTEAFF
TRBJ2-4 TRBV23-1 CASSQELVETHRYIQYF
TRBJ1-2 TRBV30 CAWSSGGGYGYTF
TRBJ2-5 TRBV29-1 CSALGLEETQYF
TRBJ1-1 TRBV29-1 CSVEDTGTEAFF
TRBJ2-6 TRBV11-3 CASSLVDNSGANVLTF
TRBJ2-7 TRBV25-1 CASSPQPHRGDYEQYF
TRBJ1-3 TRBV6-8 CASSYSTGGGNTIYF
TRBJ2-3 TRBV11-3 CASSLLRGRTDTQYF
TRBJ1-2 TRBV5-1 CASSSEQGVSYGYTF
TRBJ2-5 TRBV25-1 CASSGPRETQYF
TRBJ1-3 TRBV29-1 CSASDSRFYTIYF
TRBJ2-7 TRBV12-2 CVSSTLGASGGYEQYF
TRBJ2-2 TRBV19 CASTQRDILDTGELFF
TRBJ2-2 TRBV15 CATSNPDQTGFTGELFF